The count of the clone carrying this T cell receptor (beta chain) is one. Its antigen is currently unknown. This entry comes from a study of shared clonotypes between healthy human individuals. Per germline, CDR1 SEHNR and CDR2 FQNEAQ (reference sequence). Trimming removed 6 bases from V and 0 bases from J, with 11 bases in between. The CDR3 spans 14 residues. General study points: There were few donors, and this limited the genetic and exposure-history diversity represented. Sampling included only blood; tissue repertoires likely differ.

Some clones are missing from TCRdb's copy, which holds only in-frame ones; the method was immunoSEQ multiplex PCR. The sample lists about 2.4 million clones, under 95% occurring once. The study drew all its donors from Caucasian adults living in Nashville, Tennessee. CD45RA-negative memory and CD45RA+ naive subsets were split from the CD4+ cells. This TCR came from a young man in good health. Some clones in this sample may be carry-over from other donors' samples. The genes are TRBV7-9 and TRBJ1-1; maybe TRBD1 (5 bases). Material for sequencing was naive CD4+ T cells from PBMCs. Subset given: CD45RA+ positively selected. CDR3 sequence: CASRRDRMNTEAFF. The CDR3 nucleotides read TGTGCCAGCAGACGGGACCGAATGAACACTGAAGCTTTCTTT.